These 18 T cell receptor beta chains were sequenced from one sample in a study of blood T cell repertoires in COVID-19. Data came from immunoSEQ multiplex PCR; TCRdb stores just in-frame clones and leaves some out. The data show fewer than 400,000 clones, approximately 83% seen once. The sequencing input was PBMCs or T cells enriched from blood (not recorded which). These receptors were taken from a man in his thirties or forties who had recovered from COVID-19.

The genes are TRBV9 and TRBJ2-6; 13 bases are a match to TRBD2. The ends lost 4 bases at V and 1 base at J; junction bases unmatched: 8. Germline assignment: CDR1 SGDLS and CDR2 YYNGEE. There are 19 residues in the CDR3. The DNA for the CDR3 is TGTGCCAGCAGCCAGGGGACTAGCGGGGATCGGTCTGGGGCCAACGTCCTGACTTTC. Translating gives CASSQGTSGDRSGANVLTF.

The genes are TRBV15 and TRBJ1-1; TRBD1 is a possible D gene (6 bases). Germline CDR1 is LNHNV and CDR2 is YYDKDF (reference sequence). V dropped 5 bases and J dropped 6 bases, with 22 bases sitting between them. This CDR3 region has 16 residues. DNA of the CDR3: TGTGCCACCAGCCGGGACGGGGGGCCGGCGATCGCTGAAGCTTTCTTT. It encodes CATSRDGGPAIAEAFF.

The V call is TRBV12-3 or TRBV12-4, the J call TRBJ1-2; D remains unclear. With 2 bases removed from V and 8 bases from J, the gap between germline ends came to 12 bases. The length of the CDR3 is 13 residues. The chain's CDR3 is CASSLLLFRGYTF. The CDR3 DNA follows: TGTGCCAGCAGTTTACTCCTCTTTCGGGGCTACACCTTC.

The chain combines TRBV30 with TRBJ2-7; 9 bases agree with TRBD1. The germline V gene encodes CDR1 GTSNPN and CDR2 SVGIG (reference sequence). J was trimmed by 5 bases and V by 2 bases; bases with no gene match: 4. There are 13 residues in the CDR3. The CDR3 DNA is TGTGCCTGGAGTCTACAGGGGGCGGACGAGCAGTACTTC. It codes for CAWSLQGADEQYF.

V usage is TRBV5-5 and J usage is TRBJ2-1; D is ambiguous. The germline gives CDR1 SGHKS, CDR2 YYEKEE (reference sequence). The CDR3 spans 16 residues. V lost 2 bases, J lost 0 bases, and 12 bases lay in between. The CDR3 coding sequence is TGTGCCAGCAGCTTTCACAGCCTGAGCTCCTACAATGAGCAGTTCTTC. This codes for CASSFHSLSSYNEQFF.

In its sample, this clone was seen once. This chain uses TRBV6-5 with TRBJ1-2; D is unclear. Germline V gives CDR1 MNHEY, CDR2 SVGAGI. Trimming pared 4 bases from V and 7 bases from J, leaving 16 bases between. This CDR3 region has 14 residues. CDR3 sequence reads: CASSSLDGVGGYTF. In DNA, the CDR3 is TGTGCCAGCAGTTCCCTCGACGGGGTAGGTGGCTACACCTTC.

The chain combines TRBV5-1 with TRBJ2-7, with D maybe TRBD2 (7 bases). Trimming shortened V by 1 base and J by 1 base, and 12 bases separated the two germline ends. The V gene's germline CDR1 is SGHRS and CDR2 YFSETQ. This CDR3 region has 15 residues. As DNA, the CDR3 is TGCGCCAGCAGCTTGCTGGAGGGGGGGTCCTACGAGCAGTACTTC. Translated: CASSLLEGGSYEQYF.

The chain is built from TRBV2 and TRBJ2-7; maybe TRBD1 (6 bases). The germline V gene has CDR1 SNHLY and CDR2 FYNNEI. The CDR3 is 15 residues long. V dropped 8 bases and J dropped 0 bases, with 17 bases sitting between them. The CDR3 nucleotides are TGTGCCAGCCATGGTATTCGGGACACCTCCTACGAGCAGTACTTC. Translation: CASHGIRDTSYEQYF.

The rearrangement uses TRBV5-8 and TRBJ1-6; D is perhaps TRBD1 (5 bases). V was trimmed by 6 bases and J by 9 bases, leaving 19 bases between them. CDR1 and CDR2 (germline): SGHTS, YDEGEE. The CDR3 runs 15 residues. CDR3 coding DNA: TGTGCCAGCACCTTCTGGGGCGTCTCACCTTCACCCCTCCACTTT. Translating gives CASTFWGVSPSPLHF.

This clone was detected only once. The rearrangement uses TRBV30 and TRBJ2-2; 11 positions match TRBD2. CDR3 length: 14 residues. J was trimmed by 4 bases and V by 4 bases; bases with no gene match: 2. Germline CDR1 GTSNPN, CDR2 SVGIG (reference sequence). This CDR3 reads CAWNSGGVTGELFF. Here the CDR3 DNA reads TGTGCCTGGAATAGCGGGGGGGTCACCGGGGAGCTGTTTTTT.

The chain joins TRBV30 to TRBJ1-6; D gene unclear. The CDR3 is made up of 13 amino acids. Trimming left V 0 bases short and J 7 bases short, with 7 bases between. Germline assignment: CDR1 GTSNPN and CDR2 SVGIG (reference sequence). The CDR3 sequence is CAWSVWENSPLHF. The CDR3 DNA is TGTGCCTGGAGTGTTTGGGAGAATTCACCCCTCCACTTT.

The chain recombines TRBV18 with TRBJ1-4, with 10 bases matching TRBD1. After removal of 3 bases from V and 2 bases from J, the junction contained 0 bases not matched to a gene. Germline V gene data show CDR1 as KGHSH and CDR2 as LQKENI. The CDR3 has 15 amino acids. The CDR3 coding sequence is TGTGCCAGCTCACCGGGACAGGGGACTAATGAAAAACTGTTTTTT. This encodes CASSPGQGTNEKLFF.

This clone was detected only once. The genes are TRBV30 and TRBJ2-3, with D tentatively TRBD2 (7 bases). Per the germline V gene, CDR1 is GTSNPN and CDR2 is SVGIG (reference sequence). This CDR3 is built from 14 residues. Trimming cost V 3 bases and J 1 base, with 11 bases left between them. CDR3 bases: TGTGCCTGGAGCGGGGGGCAGGGCACAGATACGCAGTATTTT. Its translation is CAWSGGQGTDTQYF.

The rearrangement joins TRBV19 to TRBJ2-3; TRBD2 matches at 9 bases. After removal of 7 bases from V and 3 bases from J, the junction contained 8 bases not matched to a gene. The CDR3 runs to 15 residues. Germline CDR1 and CDR2: LNHDA and SQIVND (reference sequence). The CDR3 DNA follows: TGTGCCAGTAAGGTCGGGCTAGCGGGGACAGATACGCAGTATTTT. Translation: CASKVGLAGTDTQYF. The whole variable domain, filled in from reference TRBV19 and TRBJ2-3, reads DGGITQSPKYLFRKEGQNVTLSCEQNLNHDAMYWYRQDPGQGLRLIYYSQIVNDFQKGDIAEGYSVSREKKESFPLTVTSAQKNPTAFYLCASKVGLAGTDTQYFGPGTRLTVL.

The rearrangement links TRBV5-8 to TRBJ1-4; 7 positions match TRBD1. CDR1 and CDR2 (germline): SGHTS, YDEGEE. The CDR3 has 14 residues. V lost 7 bases to trimming and J lost 5 bases; unmatched junction nucleotides: 8. The CDR3 DNA reads TGTGCCAGCGGCCGGGACAGCAAAAATGAAAAACTGTTTTTT. Translation gives CASGRDSKNEKLFF. The variable domain in full, with the rest retrieved from reference TRBV5-8 and TRBJ1-4, is EAGVTQSPTHLIKTRGQQATLRCSPISGHTSVYWYQQALGLGLQFLLWYDEGEERNRGNFPPRFSGRQFPNYSSELNVNALELEDSALYLCASGRDSKNEKLFFGSGTQLSVL.

The V gene is TRBV7-2, the J gene TRBJ1-1; D is uncertain. Looked up from germline, CDR1 is SGHTA and CDR2 is FQGNSA. This CDR3 is 14 amino acids long. V lost 2 bases and J 0 bases, leaving 7 bases between the germline ends. In nucleotides, the CDR3 is TGTGCCAGCAGCTTATACACAATGAACACTGAAGCTTTCTTT. It codes for CASSLYTMNTEAFF.

V is TRBV10-1 and J is TRBJ1-2; 9 bases match TRBD1. CDR3 length equals 14 residues. V shed 6 bases, J shed 5 bases, and the junction held 7 bases outside the gene matches. CDR1 and CDR2 (germline): WNHNN, SYGVQD (reference sequence). The CDR3 nucleotides read TGCGCCAGCAGAGAAACAGGGGGCTTTTATGGCTACACCTTC. Its translation: CASRETGGFYGYTF.

This chain joins TRBV3-1 (or the pseudogene TRBV3-2) and TRBJ2-2, with D perhaps matching TRBD1 (6 bases). Trimming cost V 4 bases and J 4 bases, with 10 bases left between them. CDR1 LGHDT and CDR2 YNNKEL come from the germline V gene (reference sequence). The CDR3 extends over 14 amino acids. Written as DNA, the CDR3 is TGTGCCAGCAGCCTCCAGGGGTCCACCGGGGAGCTGTTTTTT. This encodes CASSLQGSTGELFF.